This entry lists 17 T cell receptor beta chains sequenced from one sample in a study of cytomegalovirus exposure and HLA in healthy donors. Primers included in the PCR were 60 Vbeta and 13 Jbeta primers. The method was immunoSEQ multiplex PCR; TCRdb's version includes in-frame clones alone and lacks a portion of them. This table has approximately 100,000 clones, roughly 79% appearing once. The sample consisted of PBMCs. These receptor sequences come from a woman aged 25-40 years in good health and CMV-seronegative.

As regards this clone: One end of the junction is discordant with germline, which a read error may explain. This chain links TRBV7-7 with TRBJ2-3, with D possibly being TRBD2 (6 bases). Germline loops: CDR1 SSHAT, CDR2 FNYEAQ (reference sequence). The CDR3 is 15 amino acids. In DNA form, the CDR3 reads TGTGCTAGCAGCTTAGATGCGGGGAGTGCAGATACGCAGTATTTT. Its translation is CASSLDAGSADTQYF.

V usage is TRBV10-3 and J usage is TRBJ2-2; 8 bases map to TRBD2. The CDR3 is made up of 14 amino acids. CDR1 and CDR2 from the germline V gene are ENHRY and SYGVKD. Losses at the gene ends were 7 bases for V and 4 bases for J; bases not matched to a gene: 5. CDR3 amino acids: CAIKREYGTGELFF. In nucleotides, the CDR3 is TGTGCCATCAAGCGGGAGTATGGCACCGGGGAGCTGTTTTTT.

There are a few counts of this clone. This chain joins TRBV2 and TRBJ2-2; 7 bases line up with TRBD1. Germline CDR1 and CDR2: SNHLY and FYNNEI. With 6 bases clipped from V and 4 bases from J, the junction kept 2 bases outside the gene matches. The CDR3 loop spans 13 amino acids. The CDR3, as DNA: TGTGCCAGCAGAGGGACAGTCACCGGGGAGCTGTTTTTT. This sequence encodes CASRGTVTGELFF.

This chain uses TRBV10-3 with TRBJ2-1; TRBD1 aligns across 9 bases. Unmatched junction bases numbered 9, after V lost 4 bases and J lost 5 bases. Germline CDR1 ENHRY, CDR2 SYGVKD. The CDR3 length is 16 residues. As DNA, the CDR3 is TGTGCCATCAGTGCACCCCCGGGACAGGGCCACAATGAGCAGTTCTTC. Its translation is CAISAPPGQGHNEQFF.

J is TRBJ2-3 and V is TRBV6-1, with TRBD2 matching over 10 bases. Trimming took 6 bases from V and 5 from J; bases not matched to a gene: 8. Looked up from germline, CDR1 is MNHNS and CDR2 is SASEGT. The CDR3 is 15 residues long. The CDR3 sequence is CASSPLAGGKDTQYF. The CDR3 DNA is TGTGCCAGCAGCCCTTTAGCGGGAGGTAAAGATACGCAGTATTTT.

This chain connects TRBV15 to TRBJ1-5; 9 bases line up with TRBD1. The germline V gene encodes CDR1 LNHNV and CDR2 YYDKDF (reference sequence). The CDR3 has 14 residues. Trimming cost V 9 bases and J 4 bases; bases outside gene matches: 7. CDR3 sequence (DNA): TGTGCCACAGGGAGGGACAGGGTGAATCAGCCCCAGCATTTT. The encoded protein is CATGRDRVNQPQHF.

This chain connects TRBV5-5 to TRBJ1-2; D perhaps matches TRBD1 (6 bases). The CDR3 covers 17 residues. V lost 2 bases, J lost 5 bases, and 22 bases lay in between. Germline V CDR1 and CDR2: SGHKS, YYEKEE (reference sequence). In DNA form, the CDR3 reads TGTGCCAGCAGCTTTGGGGGGGGCTGGAGTGGGGAGTATGGCTACACCTTC. It encodes CASSFGGGWSGEYGYTF. The full variable domain, in which reference TRBV5-5 and TRBJ1-2 provide the parts outside the CDR3, is DAGVTQSPTHLIKTRGQQVTLRCSPISGHKSVSWYQQVLGQGPQFIFQYYEKEERGRGNFPDRFSARQFPNYSSELNVNALLLGDSALYLCASSFGGGWSGEYGYTFGSGTRLTVV.

The chain combines TRBV15 with TRBJ1-5; no clear D. The V end lost 5 bases, the J end lost 11 bases, and 19 bases lay between the germline ends. Germline V lookup: CDR1 LNHNV, CDR2 YYDKDF (reference sequence). The CDR3 loop spans 14 amino acids. The DNA for the CDR3 is TGTGCCACCAGCGAGATGTGGGAGGACTTATCCCAGCATTTT. Protein sequence: CATSEMWEDLSQHF.

Note on this clone: Other DNA sequences within the sample encode an identical CDR3. The chain links TRBV10-3 to TRBJ1-1; 8 nucleotides match TRBD1. This CDR3 spans 15 amino acids. V shed 4 bases, J shed 1 base, and the junction held 5 bases outside the gene matches. CDR1 is ENHRY, CDR2 SYGVKD, per germline. The CDR3 loop is CAISVKQGANTEAFF. The CDR3 DNA follows: TGTGCCATCAGTGTAAAGCAGGGGGCGAACACTGAAGCTTTCTTT.

J is TRBJ2-1 and V is TRBV28; TRBD2 aligns across 7 bases. The V segment lost 6 bases and the J segment 6 bases; nucleotides outside the gene matches: 5. Germline assignment: CDR1 MDHEN and CDR2 SYDVKM. The CDR3 extends over 13 amino acids. The CDR3 reads CASSSGGGNEQFF. The CDR3 DNA reads TGTGCCAGCAGCTCGGGAGGTGGCAATGAGCAGTTCTTC.

This clone turned up a few times. The genes are TRBV2 and TRBJ2-7; no clear D. V lost 5 bases and J lost 5, with 13 bases in between. Germline values: CDR1 SNHLY, CDR2 FYNNEI. The CDR3 is 13 amino acids. CDR3 in DNA: TGTGCCAGCAGTCCTCACTTTCCCGACGAGCAGTACTTC. Translating it yields CASSPHFPDEQYF. Supplemented by reference TRBV2 and TRBJ2-7, the full variable domain reads EPEVTQTPSHQVTQMGQEVILRCVPISNHLYFYWYRQILGQKVEFLVSFYNNEISEKSEIFDDQFSVERPDGSNFTLKIRSTKLEDSAMYFCASSPHFPDEQYFGPGTRLTVT.

There are a few counts of this clone. The J gene is TRBJ2-2, the V gene TRBV5-1; 8 bases agree with TRBD1. Trimming took 0 bases from V and 0 from J; bases not matched to a gene: 4. From germline, CDR1 is SGHRS and CDR2 YFSETQ. The CDR3 covers 17 residues. The CDR3, as DNA: TGCGCCAGCAGCTTGGGAGGGACAGGAGCGAACACCGGGGAGCTGTTTTTT. Translated, it gives CASSLGGTGANTGELFF.

This clone was detected only a few times. The chain combines TRBV15 with TRBJ2-7; 8 nucleotides align to TRBD2. The J segment lost 2 bases and the V segment lost 4 bases, leaving 10 bases of the junction unmatched. The CDR3 is made up of 16 amino acids. Germline V gives CDR1 LNHNV, CDR2 YYDKDF (reference sequence). In DNA form, the CDR3 reads TGTGCCACCAGCACGTACTTAGCGGGGACAACCTACGAGCAGTACTTC. As protein: CATSTYLAGTTYEQYF.

The V gene is TRBV6-5, the J gene TRBJ2-3; 9 nucleotides align to TRBD1. Trimming took 2 bases from V and 4 from J; bases not matched to a gene: 7. The CDR3 spans 16 residues. Per germline, CDR1 MNHEY and CDR2 SVGAGI. DNA for the CDR3: TGTGCCAGCAGTTACGGCGGGACAGGGAAACCAGATACGCAGTATTTT. Encoded protein: CASSYGGTGKPDTQYF.

In nucleotides, the CDR3 is TGTGCCAGTAGTACCACTAGCGGGGGAAACTACGAGCAGTACTTC. Encoded protein: CASSTTSGGNYEQYF. V is TRBV19 and J is TRBJ2-7; 11 bases match TRBD2. Looked up from germline, CDR1 is LNHDA and CDR2 is SQIVND (reference sequence). V lost 4 bases to trimming and J lost 3 bases; unmatched junction nucleotides: 5. This CDR3 has 15 residues.

This clone was seen a handful of times. The chain recombines TRBV30 with TRBJ1-2; 7 bases line up with TRBD1. With V trimmed by 2 bases and J by 5 bases, 5 bases remained unmatched. This CDR3 contains 13 residues. Germline V gene sequence: CDR1 GTSNPN, CDR2 SVGIG (reference sequence). The CDR3 protein is CAWSRDRPYGYTF. CDR3 bases: TGTGCCTGGAGTCGGGACAGACCTTATGGCTACACCTTC.

The chain carries TRBV5-1 and TRBJ2-7; 7 bases agree with TRBD2. V was clipped by 4 bases and J by 6 bases; unmatched bases: 10. Germline assignment: CDR1 SGHRS and CDR2 YFSETQ. The CDR3 has 14 residues. The CDR3 region is CASSQGLIYGEQYF. The CDR3 coding sequence is TGCGCCAGCAGCCAGGGACTAATCTACGGCGAGCAGTACTTC.